One and the same sample provided the 13 T cell receptor beta chains below, sequenced in a study of blood T cell repertoires in COVID-19. The assay was immunoSEQ multiplex PCR, and TCRdb's table has in-frame clones only and misses some. The data show about 160,000 clones, about 87% seen once. Sequencing was done on a sample of peripheral blood. These receptors all come from a woman in her 70s with COVID-19, enrolled during active disease.

The J gene is TRBJ1-4, the V gene TRBV11-2, with TRBD1 identical over 7 bases. The V gene's germline CDR1 is SGHAT and CDR2 FQNNGV. J gave up 3 bases and V 6 bases, and 7 bases lay outside the gene matches. The CDR3 loop spans 15 amino acids. The CDR3 DNA sequence: TGTGCCAGCAGGGACAGGACGGTTGCTAATGAAAAACTGTTTTTT. Amino acid sequence: CASRDRTVANEKLFF.

This rearrangement joins TRBV5-1 to TRBJ1-5; the match to TRBD1 covers 7 bases. The junction had 4 bases not matched to a gene; V was cut back by 0 bases and J by 4 bases. This CDR3 is 15 amino acids long. Germline V gene data show CDR1 as SGHRS and CDR2 as YFSETQ. CDR3 nucleotide sequence: TGCGCCAGCAGCTTGGCCGGGACAGCAAATCAGCCCCAGCATTTT. As protein: CASSLAGTANQPQHF.

The chain uses TRBV28 and TRBJ1-5, with TRBD1 matching over 9 bases. CDR3 length equals 17 residues. The germline V gene has CDR1 MDHEN and CDR2 SYDVKM. Trimming took 6 bases from V and 5 from J; bases not matched to a gene: 14. CDR3 amino acids: CASRREDRGYYDQPQHF. For the CDR3, the DNA is TGTGCCAGCAGACGAGAGGACAGGGGTTATTATGATCAGCCCCAGCATTTT.

V usage is TRBV27 and J usage is TRBJ1-5; D may be TRBD1 (5 bases). V dropped 5 bases and J dropped 5 bases, with 22 bases sitting between them. CDR3 length: 17 amino acids. Germline-derived CDR1 and CDR2 are MNHEY and SMNVEV (reference sequence). For the CDR3, the DNA is TGTGCCAGCAGTCTCCGCCCGGGCCAGGGTTTTCATCAGCCCCAGCATTTT. Amino acids: CASSLRPGQGFHQPQHF.

In this sample, this clone turned up a few times. The same CDR3 also results from other DNA sequences found in this sample. This chain connects TRBV2 to TRBJ2-5; D is undetermined. The CDR3 sequence is 13 residues long. Germline V gene sequence: CDR1 SNHLY, CDR2 FYNNEI. The V gene lost 8 bases and the J gene lost 2 bases, with 12 bases spanning the gap. As DNA, the CDR3 is TGTGCCAGCCGAAACACAGAGCAAGAGACCCAGTACTTC. Translation gives CASRNTEQETQYF.

The CDR3 loop is CATERDDFQNNEQFF. The CDR3 nucleotides read TGTGCCACCGAGAGGGATGATTTCCAAAACAATGAGCAGTTCTTC. This chain joins TRBV15 and TRBJ2-1; TRBD2 is a possible D gene (5 bases). V was shortened by 8 bases and J by 5 bases, with 19 bases between the two germline ends. CDR1 is LNHNV and CDR2 is YYDKDF in the germline V gene (reference sequence). The CDR3 loop spans 15 amino acids.

This clone appeared a single time. The chain uses TRBV6-2 or TRBV6-3 and TRBJ2-6; D is undetermined. V was shortened by 0 bases and J by 0 bases, with 6 bases between the two germline ends. CDR1 is MNHEY, CDR2 SVGEGT, per germline. This CDR3 has 16 residues. CDR3 DNA sequence: TGTGCCAGCAGTTACTCGGCTTACTCTGGGGCCAACGTCCTGACTTTC. The encoded protein is CASSYSAYSGANVLTF.

V and J are TRBV7-2 and TRBJ1-2, with 7 nucleotides matching TRBD1. V lost 4 bases to trimming and J lost 5 bases; unmatched junction nucleotides: 7. This CDR3 is built from 14 residues. CDR1 SGHTA and CDR2 FQGNSA come from the germline V gene. The CDR3 here is CASSSRTGEYGYTF. The CDR3 DNA reads TGTGCCAGCAGCTCCCGGACAGGAGAGTATGGCTACACCTTC.

The chain links TRBV15 to TRBJ2-7; D may be TRBD1 (5 bases). V shed 0 bases and J shed 7 bases, with 13 bases lying between them. The CDR3 spans 14 residues. CDR1 and CDR2 (germline): LNHNV, YYDKDF (reference sequence). In nucleotides, the CDR3 is TGTGCCACCAGCAGAGAACACAGGCGCCGGGAGCAGTACTTC. This sequence encodes CATSREHRRREQYF.

This chain joins TRBV20-1 and TRBJ1-4; D is undetermined. The CDR3 consists of 10 residues. Trimming shortened V by 5 bases and J by 6 bases, and 4 bases separated the two germline ends. The germline CDR1 and CDR2 sequences are DFQATT and SNEGSKA (reference sequence). Written as DNA, the CDR3 is TGCAGTGCTTGGCATGAAAAACTGTTTTTT. The encoded protein is CSAWHEKLFF.

The CDR3 protein is CASRLPGGGHNEQFF. The DNA of the CDR3 is TGTGCCAGCAGACTCCCCGGGGGGGGCCACAATGAGCAGTTCTTC. The chain links TRBV5-8 to TRBJ2-1; 8 bases align to TRBD2. After removal of 5 bases from V and 5 bases from J, the junction contained 9 bases not matched to a gene. From germline, CDR1 is SGHTS and CDR2 YDEGEE. This CDR3 contains 15 residues. The full variable domain, with the rest looked up from reference TRBV5-8 and TRBJ2-1, is EAGVTQSPTHLIKTRGQQATLRCSPISGHTSVYWYQQALGLGLQFLLWYDEGEERNRGNFPPRFSGRQFPNYSSELNVNALELEDSALYLCASRLPGGGHNEQFFGPGTRLTVL.

CDR3 nucleotide sequence: TGTGCCAGCAGTGAGTATCAGGAGCAGTACTTC. Its translation: CASSEYQEQYF. The chain combines TRBV2 with TRBJ2-7; D not resolved. The CDR3 spans 11 residues. The V end lost 3 bases, the J end lost 7 bases, and 7 bases lay between the germline ends. Germline CDR1 is SNHLY and CDR2 is FYNNEI.

The chain carries TRBV4-1 and TRBJ2-5, with 12 bases fitting TRBD2. CDR3 length: 16 residues. The V gene's germline CDR1 is MGHRA and CDR2 YSYEKL. V shed 4 bases, J shed 4 bases, and the junction held 7 bases outside the gene matches. Here the CDR3 reads CASSLSTSGGVETQYF. Written as DNA, the CDR3 is TGCGCCAGCAGCCTTTCGACTAGCGGGGGAGTAGAGACCCAGTACTTC.